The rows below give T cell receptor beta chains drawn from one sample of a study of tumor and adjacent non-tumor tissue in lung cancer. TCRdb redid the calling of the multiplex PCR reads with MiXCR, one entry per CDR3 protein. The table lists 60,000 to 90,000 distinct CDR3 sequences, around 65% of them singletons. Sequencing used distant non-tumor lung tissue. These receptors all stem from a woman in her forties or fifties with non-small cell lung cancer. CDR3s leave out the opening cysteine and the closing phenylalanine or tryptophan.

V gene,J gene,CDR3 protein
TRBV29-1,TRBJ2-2,SVRRGGTGKLF
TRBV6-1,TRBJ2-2,AIKVLEGASGELF
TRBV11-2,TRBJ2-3,ASSVDGEDTQY
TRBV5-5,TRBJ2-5,ARCLTCSETQY
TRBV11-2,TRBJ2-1,ARSPRLAGRFGEQL
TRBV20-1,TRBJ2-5,SARDADKGLPQETEY
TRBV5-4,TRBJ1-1,ASSAKARQAISAEAF
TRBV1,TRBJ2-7,TSSQERGCEQC
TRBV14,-,ASSYGEYQPQY
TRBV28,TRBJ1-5,DSSPIEMHSNQPQH
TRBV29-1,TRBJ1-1,SVVRGGVEAF
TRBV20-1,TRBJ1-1,SAIMGGSMNTEAF
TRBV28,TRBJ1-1,ASSSTDRRPQNTVAF
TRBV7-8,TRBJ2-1,ASSLAAGWPYNEQF
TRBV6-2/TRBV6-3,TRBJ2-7,TGSPGPRDHEQY
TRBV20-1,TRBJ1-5,SARRDRGWCDQPQH